This TCR beta chain was recovered during a study of blood T cell dynamics during melanoma immunotherapy (dated by TCRdb to about 2020). The study in broad terms: The patients had metastatic melanoma and were given first-line pembrolizumab or nivolumab plus ipilimumab as standard of care in the United Kingdom. To identify early correlates of response, the study profiled peripheral T cell receptor repertoires in patients with metastatic melanoma before and after one cycle of checkpoint inhibitor therapy. The training cohort consisted of consecutive patients, while an additional independent group of patients from the same centre was pooled to form an external validation set.

All DNA extracted from each sorted CD8+ T cell subset was loaded into the assay. TCR beta CDR3 sequences were amplified from genomic DNA using the immunoSEQ TCRb Assay kit according to manufacturer instructions. The KAPA Library Quantification Kit for Illumina platforms was used to quantify pooled libraries by qPCR. Sequencing of the pooled libraries was done on an Illumina NextSeq 500, with clustering at about 0.6-1.1 pM. In the authors' own workflow: Analysis of the TCR data relied on immunoSEQ ANALYZER and the R LymphoSeq package. A rearrangement efficiency score was calculated as productive divided by the sum of productive and non-productive CDR3 sequences. Clonality was assessed using the Gini coefficient and diversity using the Renyi index at alpha=1, with pairwise comparisons between timepoints within each patient. In LymphoSeq, clonal relatedness was computed using an edit distance of 3, and repertoire similarity was computed using the Bhattacharyya coefficient. To classify response, a linear discriminant analysis based on week-3 changes in clonality and diversity was built using the R MASS and caret packages. TCRdb carries this immuneACCESS record with in-frame sequences only. Its versions omit some clonotypes, under half of them owing to an unresolved V gene in the studies checked, with the rest unexplained. The V and J calls and clone size are taken from that table; D and trimming were inferred from the DNA. The sample table records roughly 16,000 clones; 94% of these occur just once. The leading ten clones occupy about 0.2% of the sample.

The germline V gene (reference sequence) yields SEHNR for CDR1 and FQNEAQ for CDR2. Deletion took 8 bases off V and 3 bases off J, with a span of 26 bases between the germline ends. The CDR3 goes from the cysteine to the phenylalanine over 17 residues. Of all the DNA, just the CDR3 is kept, 51 bases in frame from base 1. The sample's time point label is to be understood as: week 3, after first cycle of checkpoint inhibitor. Blood was sampled before treatment (T0) and at week 3 (W3), after the first cycle of checkpoint blockade. Except for a couple of patients with rapid clinical progression, response was assessed 12 weeks after the first infusion by RECIST 1.1; disease control meant complete response, partial response or stable disease. Patients were not eligible if they had prior systemic cancer treatment, concomitant immunosuppressant therapy or synchronous other active malignancies. Sorted CD8+ memory and naive T cell subsets were sequenced at T0 and W3 from six patients, three progressing and three with disease control. Lymphoprep and SepMate tubes were used to isolate PBMC from blood, and red cell lysis was then performed. QIAamp DNA Blood Mini kits were used to extract DNA from PBMC and sorted T cell subsets. CD8+ T cell subsets were live-sorted on a FACSAria III cytometer and were frozen prior to DNA extraction. Fresh PBMC for flow cytometry were kept at 4 degrees C in PBS containing roughly 2% fetal bovine serum and were analyzed within 25 hours.

On this clone: The antigen this receptor binds is unknown. No much larger clone exists at a distance of one base, and base qualities are not known.

Results and caveats for the whole study, not just this receptor: Of the sorted CD8+ subsets, TIE cells had both the greatest clonality and the greatest similarity to cfDNA CDR3 sequences, which suggests active turnover converging on dominant clones. Whether the T cell clones behind the repertoire changes were melanoma-specific or instead reflected general immune activation was something the study could not determine. The relatively small sample size was acknowledged as something that could potentially limit how far the results can be generalized.

The TCR sequence derives from a human donor with melanoma. The chain is encoded by TRBV7-9 joined to TRBJ2-7, with a tentative D gene TRBD2 over 6 matching bases. This specimen was effector memory CD8+ T cells from blood, taken from a patient treated with checkpoint blockade. The CDR3 sequence is CASELDSVGGSGYEQYF. The sequence in DNA is TGTGCCAGCGAATTAGACAGCGTTGGGGGTAGCGGCTACGAGCAGTACTTC.